These T cell receptor beta chains were read from a single sample in a study of blood T cell repertoires in COVID-19. The method was immunoSEQ multiplex PCR; TCRdb's version includes in-frame clones alone and lacks a portion of them. The sample has some 270,000 clones, 80% to 85% seen once; the top ten hold 3.4%. The sequenced material came from PBMCs or T cells enriched from blood (not recorded which). Source of these receptors: a man in his forties or fifties who had recovered from COVID-19. CDR3s include the opening cysteine and the closing phenylalanine or tryptophan. D genes are given only for firm matches. Only some rows state a clone size, as once, few, many or a class for expanded clones.

TGTGCCAGCTCACCATCGTCCTACGAGCAGTACTTC	CASSPSSYEQYF	NA	NA	TRBV18	TRBJ2-7
TGCGCCAGCAGCCAAGCGGGGACAGGTAATGAAAAACTGTTTTTT	CASSQAGTGNEKLFF	TRBD1	NA	TRBV4-1	TRBJ1-4
TGTGCCAGCAGCCACCGGGACAGCCGAAACTATGGCTACACCTTC	CASSHRDSRNYGYTF	TRBD1	once	TRBV3-1/TRBV3-2	TRBJ1-2
TGTGCCAGCAGTTGGCTAGAGTACTTC	CASSWLEYF	NA	NA	TRBV5-8	TRBJ2-5
TGTGCCAGCAGCCAGGGGTCGATTCGGACTGTGCGGGCTGAGCAGTTCTTC	CASSQGSIRTVRAEQFF	NA	NA	TRBV14	TRBJ2-1
TGTGCTAGCAGCCAGGGACAGGGGAGAGCCGGGGAGCTGTTTTTT	CASSQGQGRAGELFF	TRBD1	NA	TRBV7-7	TRBJ2-2
TGTGCCAGCATCGGACTGGCGCCCTACGAGCAGTACTTC	CASIGLAPYEQYF	NA	few	TRBV27	TRBJ2-7
TGTGCCAGCAGCTCGGGACAGGGGGGCGAGCAGTACTTC	CASSSGQGGEQYF	TRBD1	once	TRBV6-6	TRBJ2-7
TGTGCCAGCATCCGGGACAGGGAACTCTATGGCTACACCTTC	CASIRDRELYGYTF	TRBD1	NA	TRBV2	TRBJ1-2
TGTGCCAGCAGCGTAGGCCCGGGACAGGGCGGCGAGCAGTACTTC	CASSVGPGQGGEQYF	TRBD1	NA	TRBV9	TRBJ2-7
TGTGCCAGCAGCAGGGGTGGCAATCAGCCCCAGCATTTT	CASSRGGNQPQHF	NA	NA	TRBV9	TRBJ1-5
TGTGCCAGTAGACAGACGGGGACCTACGAGCAGTACTTC	CASRQTGTYEQYF	NA	NA	TRBV19	TRBJ2-7
TGTGCCAGCAGTCCAATGGCGGGGAGCACAGATACGCAGTATTTT	CASSPMAGSTDTQYF	NA	NA	TRBV2	TRBJ2-3
TGCGCCAGCAGCAGGACAGTTCCCTCGAACACCGGGGAGCTGTTTTTT	CASSRTVPSNTGELFF	NA	NA	TRBV4-3	TRBJ2-2
TGTGCCAGCGTCGTTGGGGCAACCTGGAGTGAAAAACTGTTTTTT	CASVVGATWSEKLFF	NA	NA	TRBV2	TRBJ1-4
TGCGCCAGCAGCTTGACCCTAGCGGGAGCGGTAGAGCAGTACTTC	CASSLTLAGAVEQYF	TRBD2	NA	TRBV5-1	TRBJ2-7
TGTGCCACTACGTACGACAGGGGATCCTACAATGAGCAGTTCTTC	CATTYDRGSYNEQFF	TRBD1	NA	TRBV11-2	TRBJ2-1
TGTGCCAGCAGGGGGACAGGGGACAATCAGCCCCAGCATTTT	CASRGTGDNQPQHF	TRBD1	NA	TRBV27	TRBJ1-5
TGTGCCACCAGCATATTAGGGGGACCCGGGGAGCTGTTTTTT	CATSILGGPGELFF	NA	few	TRBV15	TRBJ2-2
TGTGCCAGCAGTTTCCGGCACAGGATAAATTCACCCCTCCACTTT	CASSFRHRINSPLHF	NA	NA	TRBV28	TRBJ1-6
TGTGCCAGCAGTCCACTAGAAGAGCAGTACTTC	CASSPLEEQYF	NA	NA	TRBV28	TRBJ2-7
TGCGCCAGCAGCCAGACGACAGGGAGTATTTCACCCCTCCACTTT	CASSQTTGSISPLHF	TRBD1	once	TRBV4-3	TRBJ1-6
TGTGCCAGCAGCAATAGGCGGGGGGTTAGCGGGGCCAACGTCCTGACTTTC	CASSNRRGVSGANVLTF	TRBD2	NA	TRBV5-4	TRBJ2-6
TGTGCCAGCAGCCAAGACCCGGCGGGACGGGGGGAGCAGTTCTTC	CASSQDPAGRGEQFF	NA	NA	TRBV14	TRBJ2-1
TGCGCCAGCAGCGCAAACCCAGGGCCCCAAGAGACCCAGTACTTC	CASSANPGPQETQYF	NA	NA	TRBV5-1	TRBJ2-5
TGTGCCAGCAGCCAACAAAGTCAGGCGAACACTGAAGCTTTCTTT	CASSQQSQANTEAFF	NA	once	TRBV7-9	TRBJ1-1
TGCGCCAGCAGCTTGGCCCCTATGGGACAGGGAACCGCACCCCTCCACTTT	CASSLAPMGQGTAPLHF	TRBD1	NA	TRBV5-1	TRBJ1-6
TGTGCCAGCAGCCTTAAAGACAGGGTGAGCACAGATACGCAGTATTTT	CASSLKDRVSTDTQYF	TRBD1	NA	TRBV5-5	TRBJ2-3
TGTGCCAGCAGCCGGGGCGGACAGGGGTCGGACGAGCAGTACTTC	CASSRGGQGSDEQYF	TRBD1	NA	TRBV6-2/TRBV6-3	TRBJ2-7
TGCGCCAGCAGCCAAGTAGGTTTGACAGGGTATAGCAATCAGCCCCAGCATTTT	CASSQVGLTGYSNQPQHF	TRBD1	NA	TRBV4-1	TRBJ1-5
TGTGCCTGGAGGCGGGGGGGGACCGGGGGCACCGGGGAGCTGTTTTTT	CAWRRGGTGGTGELFF	TRBD2	NA	TRBV30	TRBJ2-2
TGCGCCAGCAGTGAGGGTAGCGGAGGGTACTACGAGCAGTACTTC	CASSEGSGGYYEQYF	NA	few	TRBV10-1	TRBJ2-7
TGTGCCAGTAGTATAGCCGCAGGGGGCTACGAGCAGTACTTC	CASSIAAGGYEQYF	TRBD1	NA	TRBV19	TRBJ2-7
TGTGCCAGAAGATCTCTGAGTTATAATTCACCCCTCCACTTT	CARRSLSYNSPLHF	NA	NA	TRBV5-3	TRBJ1-6
TGTGCCAGCACCCTGCCTCAACTACAGGGGCCTCAAAGGGCAGATACGCAGTATTTT	CASTLPQLQGPQRADTQYF	TRBD1	NA	TRBV5-6	TRBJ2-3
TGTGCTAGTGGTTCGGAGGGAATCCCCCCCTACGAGCAGTACTTC	CASGSEGIPPYEQYF	NA	NA	TRBV12-5	TRBJ2-7
TGTGCCAGCAGTGGGGCTAGCGGGGGGGCGGAGACCCAGTACTTC	CASSGASGGAETQYF	TRBD2	NA	TRBV2	TRBJ2-5
TGTGCTAGTGGCCTCTCTAGCGGTTTCACAGATACGCAGTATTTT	CASGLSSGFTDTQYF	TRBD2	NA	TRBV12-5	TRBJ2-3
TGCACCAGCAGCCAAGACGTACGGACAGAAGAGACCCAGTACTTC	CTSSQDVRTEETQYF	NA	NA	TRBV1	TRBJ2-5
TGTGCCAGTCAAGCGGGGGCCCCCTACGAGCAGTACTTC	CASQAGAPYEQYF	TRBD2	few	TRBV2	TRBJ2-7
TGTGCCAGCAGCGTAGCAGGACAGAACTACGAGCAGTACTTC	CASSVAGQNYEQYF	NA	NA	TRBV9	TRBJ2-7
TGTGCCAGCAGTTACTCAGGGAGGCAGGGAGGGAATGGCTACACCTTC	CASSYSGRQGGNGYTF	NA	NA	TRBV6-5	TRBJ1-2
TGTGCCAGCAGCGTCGGACACCACCGTGGATCACCCCTCCACTTT	CASSVGHHRGSPLHF	NA	NA	TRBV9	TRBJ1-6
TGTGCCAGCAGCTCCTATAGCAATCAGCCCCAGCATTTT	CASSSYSNQPQHF	NA	NA	TRBV12-3/TRBV12-4	TRBJ1-5
TGTGCCAGCAGCTCGTTACAGGGACACGAGCAGTACTTC	CASSSLQGHEQYF	NA	NA	TRBV7-6	TRBJ2-7
TGTGCCTGGTCCCCCCCGGGCTACACCTTC	CAWSPPGYTF	NA	NA	TRBV30	TRBJ1-2
TGTGCCAGCAGTGAAACGGGGGTAAGCAATCAGCCCCAGCATTTT	CASSETGVSNQPQHF	NA	NA	TRBV6-1	TRBJ1-5
TGTGCCAGCTCACCGACAGGTCTTGGAGATTCACCCCTCCACTTT	CASSPTGLGDSPLHF	NA	NA	TRBV18	TRBJ1-6
TGTGCCAGCTCACCGACTGGACCAGGGGCTTCTGGAAACACCATATATTTT	CASSPTGPGASGNTIYF	NA	NA	TRBV18	TRBJ1-3
TGCGCCAGCAGCTTGGCCAGTACGCTTACCGGGGAGCTGTTTTTT	CASSLASTLTGELFF	NA	NA	TRBV5-1	TRBJ2-2